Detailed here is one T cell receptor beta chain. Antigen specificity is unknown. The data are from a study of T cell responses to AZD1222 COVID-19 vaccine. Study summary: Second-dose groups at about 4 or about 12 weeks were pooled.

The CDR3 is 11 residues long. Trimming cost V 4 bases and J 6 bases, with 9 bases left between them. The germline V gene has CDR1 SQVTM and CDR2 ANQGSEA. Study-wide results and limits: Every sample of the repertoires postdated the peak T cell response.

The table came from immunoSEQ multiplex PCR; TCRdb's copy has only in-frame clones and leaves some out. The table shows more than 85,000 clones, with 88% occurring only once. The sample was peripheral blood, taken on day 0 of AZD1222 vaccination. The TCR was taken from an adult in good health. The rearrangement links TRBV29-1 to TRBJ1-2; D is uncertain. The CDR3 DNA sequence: TGCAGCGTTGTGTGGGCTAATGGCTACACCTTC. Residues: CSVVWANGYTF.